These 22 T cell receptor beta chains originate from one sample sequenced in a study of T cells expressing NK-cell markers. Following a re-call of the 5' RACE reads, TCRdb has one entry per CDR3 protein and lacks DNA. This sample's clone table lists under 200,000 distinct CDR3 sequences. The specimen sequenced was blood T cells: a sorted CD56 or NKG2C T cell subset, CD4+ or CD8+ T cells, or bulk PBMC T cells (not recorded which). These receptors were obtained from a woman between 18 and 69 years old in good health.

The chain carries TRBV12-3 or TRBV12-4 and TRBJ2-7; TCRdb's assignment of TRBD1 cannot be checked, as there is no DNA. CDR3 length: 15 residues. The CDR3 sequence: CASSFQGQASYEQYF.

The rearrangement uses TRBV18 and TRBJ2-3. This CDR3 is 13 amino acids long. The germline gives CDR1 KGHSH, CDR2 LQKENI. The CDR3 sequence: CASSPSSSDTQYF.

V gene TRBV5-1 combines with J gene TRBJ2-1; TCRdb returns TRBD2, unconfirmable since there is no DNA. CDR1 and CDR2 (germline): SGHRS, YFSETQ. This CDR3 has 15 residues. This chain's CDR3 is CASSWGLAGDNEQFF.

CDR3 loop: CASSQDRLETQYF. The chain uses TRBV3-1 and TRBJ2-5. From germline, CDR1 is LGHDT and CDR2 YNNKEL (reference sequence). The CDR3 loop spans 13 amino acids.

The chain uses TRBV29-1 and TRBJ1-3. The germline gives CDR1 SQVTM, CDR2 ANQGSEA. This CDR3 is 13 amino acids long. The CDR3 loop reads CSVEVASGNTIYF.

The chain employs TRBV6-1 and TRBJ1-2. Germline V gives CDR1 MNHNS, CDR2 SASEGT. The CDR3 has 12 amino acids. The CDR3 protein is CASMLDVWIYTF.

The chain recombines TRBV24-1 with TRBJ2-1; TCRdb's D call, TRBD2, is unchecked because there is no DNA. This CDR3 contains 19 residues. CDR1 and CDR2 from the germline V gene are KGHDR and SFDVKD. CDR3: CATSGVGLAGGSSYNEQFF.

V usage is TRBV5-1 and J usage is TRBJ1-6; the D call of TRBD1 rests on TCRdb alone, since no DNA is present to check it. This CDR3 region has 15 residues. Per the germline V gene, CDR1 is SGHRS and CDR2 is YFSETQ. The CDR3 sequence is CASSLSGQDNSPLHF.

CDR3 in amino acids: CASSFRAGGNEQFF. The chain recombines TRBV12-3 or TRBV12-4 with TRBJ2-1; the D call from TCRdb, TRBD2, cannot be confirmed without DNA. CDR3 length equals 14 residues.

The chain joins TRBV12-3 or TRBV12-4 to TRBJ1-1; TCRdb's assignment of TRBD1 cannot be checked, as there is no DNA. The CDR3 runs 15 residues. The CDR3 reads CASSPGQARDTEAFF.

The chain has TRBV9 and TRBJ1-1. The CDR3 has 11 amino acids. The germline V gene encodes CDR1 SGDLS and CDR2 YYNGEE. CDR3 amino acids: CASSPQVEAFF.

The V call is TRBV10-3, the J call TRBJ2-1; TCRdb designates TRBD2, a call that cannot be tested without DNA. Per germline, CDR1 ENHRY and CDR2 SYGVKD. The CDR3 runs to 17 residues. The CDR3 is CAISEWGASESGNEQFF.

The CDR3 loop reads CASNLGQGVGYTF. This chain uses TRBV5-1 with TRBJ1-2; the TCRdb call, TRBD1, lacks DNA for checking. Germline assignment: CDR1 SGHRS and CDR2 YFSETQ. This CDR3 is 13 amino acids long.

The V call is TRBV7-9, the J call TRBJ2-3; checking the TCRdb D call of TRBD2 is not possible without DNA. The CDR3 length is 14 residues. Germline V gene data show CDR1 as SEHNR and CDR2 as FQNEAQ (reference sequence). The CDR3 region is CASSLEGPTDTQYF.

Here the CDR3 reads CASSSGGDGANVLTF. This chain joins TRBV6-1 and TRBJ2-6; TCRdb picks TRBD1, but there is no DNA to check that call. This CDR3 region has 15 residues. Germline values: CDR1 MNHNS, CDR2 SASEGT.

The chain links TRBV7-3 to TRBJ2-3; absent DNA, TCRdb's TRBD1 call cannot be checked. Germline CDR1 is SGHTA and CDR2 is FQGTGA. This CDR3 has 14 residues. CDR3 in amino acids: CASSLIGGRDTQYF.

The CDR3 spells CAIKSSGNSPSLYNEQFF. J is TRBJ2-1 and V is TRBV10-3; TCRdb indicates TRBD2, and absent DNA this call remains unverified. Looked up from germline, CDR1 is ENHRY and CDR2 is SYGVKD. The CDR3 extends over 18 amino acids.

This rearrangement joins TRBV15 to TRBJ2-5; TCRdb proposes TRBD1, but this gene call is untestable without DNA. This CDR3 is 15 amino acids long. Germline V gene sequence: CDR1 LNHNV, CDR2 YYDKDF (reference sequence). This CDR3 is CATSNLQTGQETQYF.

This CDR3 reads CASSERLAGGADTQYF. The chain couples TRBV2 to TRBJ2-3; TCRdb returns TRBD2, unconfirmable since there is no DNA. From germline, CDR1 is SNHLY and CDR2 FYNNEI. This CDR3 has 16 amino acids.

CDR3 loop: CASSQGLAGGQDTQYF. The J gene is TRBJ2-3, the V gene TRBV12-3 or TRBV12-4; TCRdb selects TRBD2, and the lack of DNA leaves this call unchecked. CDR3 length equals 16 residues.

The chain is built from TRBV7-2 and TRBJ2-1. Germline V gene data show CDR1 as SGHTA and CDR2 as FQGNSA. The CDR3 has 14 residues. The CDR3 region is CASSLVVVYNEQFF.

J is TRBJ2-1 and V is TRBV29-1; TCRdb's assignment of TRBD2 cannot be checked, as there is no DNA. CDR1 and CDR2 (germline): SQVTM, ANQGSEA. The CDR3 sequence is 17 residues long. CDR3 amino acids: CSVLSTSGKSSYNEQFF.